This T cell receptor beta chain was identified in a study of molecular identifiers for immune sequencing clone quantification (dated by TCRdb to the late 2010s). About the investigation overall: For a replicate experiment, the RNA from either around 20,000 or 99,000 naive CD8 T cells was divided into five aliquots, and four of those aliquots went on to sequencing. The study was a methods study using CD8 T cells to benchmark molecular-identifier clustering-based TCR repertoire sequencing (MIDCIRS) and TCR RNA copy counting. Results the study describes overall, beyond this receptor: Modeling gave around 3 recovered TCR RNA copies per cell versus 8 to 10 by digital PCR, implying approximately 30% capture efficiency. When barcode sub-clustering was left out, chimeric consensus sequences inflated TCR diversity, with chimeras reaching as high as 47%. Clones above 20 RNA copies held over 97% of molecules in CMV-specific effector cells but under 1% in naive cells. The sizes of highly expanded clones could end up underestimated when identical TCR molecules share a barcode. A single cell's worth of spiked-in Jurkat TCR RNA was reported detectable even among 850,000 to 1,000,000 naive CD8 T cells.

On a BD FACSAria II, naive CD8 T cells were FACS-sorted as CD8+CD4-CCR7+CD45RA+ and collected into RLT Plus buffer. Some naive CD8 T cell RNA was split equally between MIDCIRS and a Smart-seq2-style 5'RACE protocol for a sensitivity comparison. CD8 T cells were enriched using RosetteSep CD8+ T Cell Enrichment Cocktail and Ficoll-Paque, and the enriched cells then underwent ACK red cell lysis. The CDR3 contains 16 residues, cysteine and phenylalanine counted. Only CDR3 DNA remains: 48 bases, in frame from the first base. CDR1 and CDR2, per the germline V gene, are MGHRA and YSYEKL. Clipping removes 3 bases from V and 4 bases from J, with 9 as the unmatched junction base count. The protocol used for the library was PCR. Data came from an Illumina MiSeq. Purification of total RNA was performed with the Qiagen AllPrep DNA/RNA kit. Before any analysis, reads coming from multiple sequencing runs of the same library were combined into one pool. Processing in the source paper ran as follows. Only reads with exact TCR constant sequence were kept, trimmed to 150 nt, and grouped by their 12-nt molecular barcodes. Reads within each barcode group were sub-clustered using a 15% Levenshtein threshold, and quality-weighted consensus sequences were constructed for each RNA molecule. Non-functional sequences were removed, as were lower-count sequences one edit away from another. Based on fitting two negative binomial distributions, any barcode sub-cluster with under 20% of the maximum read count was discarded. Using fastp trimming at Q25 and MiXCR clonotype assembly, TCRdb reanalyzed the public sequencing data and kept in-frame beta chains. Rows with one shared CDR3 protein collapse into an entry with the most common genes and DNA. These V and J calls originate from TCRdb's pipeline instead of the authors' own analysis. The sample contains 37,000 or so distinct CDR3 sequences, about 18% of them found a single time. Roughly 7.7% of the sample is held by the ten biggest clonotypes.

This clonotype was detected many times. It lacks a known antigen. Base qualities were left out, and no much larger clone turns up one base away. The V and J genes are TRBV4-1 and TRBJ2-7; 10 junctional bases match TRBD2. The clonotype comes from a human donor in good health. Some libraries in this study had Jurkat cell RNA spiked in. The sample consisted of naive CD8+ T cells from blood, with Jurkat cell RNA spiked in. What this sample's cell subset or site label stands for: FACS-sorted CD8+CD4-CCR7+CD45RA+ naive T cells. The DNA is TGCGCCAGCAGCCAGCTCGAACTAGCGGGATTGTACGAGCAGTACTTC. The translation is CASSQLELAGLYEQYF.